Listed below are T cell receptor beta chains from one sample, sequenced in a study of cytomegalovirus exposure and HLA in healthy donors. Generated by immunoSEQ multiplex PCR, the TCRdb table keeps only in-frame clones and is missing some. The table records more than 200,000 clones, 60% to 80% of them present only once. The sample comprised PBMCs. These receptors were collected from a man in his late teens or twenties in good health and CMV-seronegative. CDR3s include the opening cysteine and the closing phenylalanine or tryptophan. The D gene is left open where the match is weak. Not all rows give a size; the values are once, few, many and, for expanded clones, a class.

CDR3: CASSRRQGYSGNTIYF; DNA: TGTGCCAGCAGCCGTCGACAGGGTTACTCTGGAAACACCATATATTTT; D: TRBD1; size: NA; J: TRBJ1-3; V: TRBV14
CDR3: CSVGDTGTGKGLPLNEQFF; DNA: TGCAGCGTTGGGGACACCGGGACAGGGAAGGGACTACCTTTGAATGAGCAGTTCTTC; D: TRBD1; size: NA; J: TRBJ2-1; V: TRBV29-1
CDR3: CSAEAGYEQYF; DNA: TGCAGTGCTGAAGCGGGATACGAGCAGTACTTC; D: TRBD2; size: NA; J: TRBJ2-7; V: TRBV20-1
CDR3: CASSQDTRALQYGYTF; DNA: TGTGCCAGCAGCCAAGATACCAGGGCTCTTCAGTATGGCTACACCTTC; D: NA; size: NA; J: TRBJ1-2; V: TRBV14
CDR3: CASSESPLQGEKLFF; DNA: TGTGCCAGCAGTGAATCCCCTCTACAGGGAGAAAAACTGTTTTTT; D: NA; size: NA; J: TRBJ1-4; V: TRBV6-1
CDR3: CASSLDSEAFF; DNA: TGTGCCAGCAGCTTGGACTCCGAAGCTTTCTTT; D: NA; size: few; J: TRBJ1-1; V: TRBV5-4
CDR3: CASSQGTSGRNEQFF; DNA: TGCGCCAGCAGCCAAGGGACTAGCGGGAGGAATGAGCAGTTCTTC; D: TRBD2; size: NA; J: TRBJ2-1; V: TRBV4-3
CDR3: CASSLDGGNQYEQYF; DNA: TGTGCCAGCAGCTTAGATGGGGGGAATCAGTACGAGCAGTACTTC; D: NA; size: few; J: TRBJ2-7; V: TRBV11-3
CDR3: CATATGPQPQHF; DNA: TGTGCCACCGCTACAGGGCCCCAGCCCCAGCATTTT; D: NA; size: once; J: TRBJ1-5; V: TRBV10-3
CDR3: CASSPDRGFSYEQYF; DNA: TGTGCCAGTAGTCCGGACAGGGGGTTCTCCTACGAGCAGTACTTC; D: TRBD1; size: NA; J: TRBJ2-7; V: TRBV19
CDR3: CASREVRGNYEQYF; DNA: TGTGCCAGCCGCGAGGTCAGGGGAAATTACGAGCAGTACTTC; D: NA; size: NA; J: TRBJ2-7; V: TRBV6-5
CDR3: CASSEGPGKAGELFF; DNA: TGTGCCAGCAGTGAGGGTCCGGGGAAGGCCGGGGAGCTGTTTTTT; D: NA; size: few; J: TRBJ2-2; V: TRBV6-4
CDR3: CAKGDPSTDTQYF; DNA: TGTGCCAAGGGAGACCCTAGCACAGATACGCAGTATTTT; D: NA; size: NA; J: TRBJ2-3; V: TRBV7-8